Listed below are T cell receptor beta chains from one sample, sequenced in a study of T cell repertoires in ileal Crohn's disease. Clones were read by immunoSEQ multiplex PCR, and TCRdb kept only the in-frame ones, dropping some. The sample has approximately 13,000 clones; approximately 80% are singletons. Sequencing input: ileal tissue. The receptor source for this set is an adult with Crohn's disease. Both conserved end residues are part of each CDR3. D genes are given only for firm matches. Where a row states a size, it is once, few, many or the class of an expanded clone; other rows omit it.

>TRBJ2-5|TRBV19|.|TRBD2|14
TGTGCCAGTAGTGACCGACTAGCGGGGGAGACCCAGTACTTC
CASSDRLAGETQYF
>TRBJ2-7|TRBV18|once|TRBD2|15
TGTGCCAGCTCACCAACCGGGAGGGGACTCTACGAGCAGTACTTC
CASSPTGRGLYEQYF
>TRBJ2-7|TRBV2|.|TRBD2|18
TGTGCCAGCAGTGAAGCCTCAGGACTAGCGGGGGTACCCTACGAGCAGTACTTC
CASSEASGLAGVPYEQYF
>TRBJ2-3|TRBV5-1|few|TRBD1|13
TGCGCCAGCAGCCGGACAGGGACAGATACGCAGTATTTT
CASSRTGTDTQYF
>TRBJ2-3|TRBV5-4|.|TRBD2|16
TGTGCCAGCAGCTTGGCCCGAGCGGGGCTAGGGAATACGCAGTATTTT
CASSLARAGLGNTQYF
>TRBJ2-7|TRBV10-3|.|.|13
TGTGCCATCATCGAGGAGGGATGGGGCGAGCAGTACTTC
CAIIEEGWGEQYF
>TRBJ1-2|TRBV10-3|.|.|12
TGTGCCATCAGTGATGCCGGCGATGGCTACACCTTC
CAISDAGDGYTF
>TRBJ2-7|TRBV7-7|.|.|14
TGTGCTAGCAGCTTAGCTTGGGGGCCCTACGAGCAGTACTTC
CASSLAWGPYEQYF
>TRBJ1-1|TRBV2|few|TRBD1|14
TGTGCCAGCAGTGGGCGAGGGGGCAACACTGAAGCTTTCTTT
CASSGRGGNTEAFF
>TRBJ1-3|TRBV18|.|.|15
TGTGCCAGCTCACCAACGGACAGCTCTGGAAACACCATATATTTT
CASSPTDSSGNTIYF
>TRBJ2-7|TRBV5-1|once|TRBD1|14
TGCGCCAGCAGCCTTCGACAGGGGTCCTACGAGCAGTACTTC
CASSLRQGSYEQYF
>TRBJ1-4|TRBV5-1|few|.|16
TGCGCCAGCAGCTTGGCCCCGGGCTCGGCTAATGAAAAACTGTTTTTT
CASSLAPGSANEKLFF
>TRBJ1-4|TRBV6-6|.|.|13
TGTGCCAGCAGTTACTCACAGGGACGAAAACTGTTTTTT
CASSYSQGRKLFF
>TRBJ1-6|TRBV7-8|.|.|16
TGTGCCAGCAGCTTAGAATGGGTTTCCTATAATTCACCCCTCCACTTT
CASSLEWVSYNSPLHF
>TRBJ1-4|TRBV28|.|TRBD1|15
TGTGCCAGCAGTCACAGGGGGCTTGCTAATGAAAAACTGTTTTTT
CASSHRGLANEKLFF
>TRBJ1-4|TRBV2|.|TRBD1|14
TGTGCCAGCAGTGAACAGGGGGCCGGTGAAAAACTGTTTTTT
CASSEQGAGEKLFF